Listed below are T cell receptor beta chains from one sample, sequenced in a study of CD8+CD57+ T cells in acquired aplastic anemia. TCRdb reprocessed the reads with MiXCR, giving one entry per CDR3 protein. The table lists 110,000 or so distinct CDR3 sequences, around 49% of them singletons. The sample consisted of sorted CD4+, CD8+, or CD8+CD57+ T cells (not recorded which) from PBMCs. These receptors were obtained from a human donor in good health, serving as a control. The CDR3 runs from the conserved cysteine through the conserved F or W. A D gene is named only where the DNA matches it firmly. Part of the rows lack a size; the others show once, few, many or a class for expanded clones.

d_call: .; clone_size: .; j_call: TRBJ1-4; v_call: TRBV2; cdr3_nt: TGTGCCAGCAGTCCGGATTCCCGGGCGGAAAAACTGTTTTTT; cdr3_aa: CASSPDSRAEKLFF
d_call: .; clone_size: .; j_call: TRBJ2-4; v_call: TRBV11-2; cdr3_nt: TGTGCCAGCAGCTTAGACGCGCAGGGGAACATTCAGTACTTC; cdr3_aa: CASSLDAQGNIQYF
d_call: .; clone_size: many; j_call: TRBJ1-4; v_call: TRBV12-3/TRBV12-4; cdr3_nt: TGTGCCAGCAGTTTGGGAGAGGAAAATGAAAAACTGTTTTTT; cdr3_aa: CASSLGEENEKLFF
d_call: .; clone_size: .; j_call: TRBJ2-6; v_call: TRBV2; cdr3_nt: TGTGCCAGCAGCTCCCGACGGAACTCTGGGGCCAACGTCCTGACTTTC; cdr3_aa: CASSSRRNSGANVLTF
d_call: TRBD1; clone_size: many; j_call: TRBJ2-3; v_call: TRBV9; cdr3_nt: TGTGCCAGCAGCGCCCTTCTGGGACAGGGGCCTGCGGATACGCAGTATTTT; cdr3_aa: CASSALLGQGPADTQYF
d_call: .; clone_size: .; j_call: TRBJ2-3; v_call: TRBV2; cdr3_nt: TGTGCCAGCAGCAAGGGGCGCAGCACAGATACGCAGTATTTT; cdr3_aa: CASSKGRSTDTQYF
d_call: TRBD2; clone_size: .; j_call: TRBJ2-1; v_call: TRBV9; cdr3_nt: TGTGCCAGCAGCGTAGGACTAGCGGGCTACAATGAGCAGTTCTTC; cdr3_aa: CASSVGLAGYNEQFF
d_call: .; clone_size: .; j_call: TRBJ2-1; v_call: TRBV5-1; cdr3_nt: TGCGCCAGCAGCTTCATCGATTTGGGGTGGGAGCAGCTCTTC; cdr3_aa: CASSFIDLGWEQLF
d_call: .; clone_size: many; j_call: TRBJ1-2; v_call: TRBV5-4; cdr3_nt: TGTGCCAGCAGCGTGGACGGAACCTTAACTATTGGCTACACCTTC; cdr3_aa: CASSVDGTLTIGYTF
d_call: .; clone_size: few; j_call: TRBJ1-2; v_call: TRBV2; cdr3_nt: TGTGCCAGCAGTGGATATACTAGCGGGGGGGCCTATGGCTACACCTTC; cdr3_aa: CASSGYTSGGAYGYTF
d_call: TRBD2; clone_size: many; j_call: TRBJ2-5; v_call: TRBV4-2; cdr3_nt: TGTGCCAGCAGCCCGTGGGGCGGACTAGGTTTAGAGACCCAGTACTTC; cdr3_aa: CASSPWGGLGLETQYF
d_call: .; clone_size: many; j_call: TRBJ2-7; v_call: TRBV6-2/TRBV6-3; cdr3_nt: TGTGCCAGCAGTTACTCGGTTGGGACCCACTACGAGCAGTACTTC; cdr3_aa: CASSYSVGTHYEQYF
d_call: .; clone_size: many; j_call: TRBJ2-4; v_call: TRBV4-1; cdr3_nt: TGCGCCAGCAGCCATTTGGACCAAGTAGCCAAAAACATTCAGTACTTC; cdr3_aa: CASSHLDQVAKNIQYF
d_call: .; clone_size: many; j_call: TRBJ2-6; v_call: TRBV12-3/TRBV12-4; cdr3_nt: TGTGCCAGCAGTTTCTCACCCACAAGTCTAGGGGCCAACGTCCTGACTTTC; cdr3_aa: CASSFSPTSLGANVLTF
d_call: TRBD1; clone_size: .; j_call: TRBJ1-2; v_call: TRBV7-3; cdr3_nt: TGTGCCAGCAGCATCCCGGGACAGGGTAGAAGGGGCTACACCTTC; cdr3_aa: CASSIPGQGRRGYTF
d_call: .; clone_size: .; j_call: TRBJ2-3; v_call: TRBV7-3; cdr3_nt: TGTGCCAGCAGCCTAGGACTATTCGGGGATACGCAGTATTTT; cdr3_aa: CASSLGLFGDTQYF
d_call: .; clone_size: .; j_call: TRBJ1-5; v_call: TRBV11-2; cdr3_nt: TGTGCCAGCAGCGGACTAACAGGGATCATCAATCAGCCCCAGCATTTT; cdr3_aa: CASSGLTGIINQPQHF
d_call: .; clone_size: many; j_call: TRBJ2-5; v_call: TRBV6-2/TRBV6-3; cdr3_nt: TGTGCCAGCTCCGAATCGGAGACCCAGTACTTC; cdr3_aa: CASSESETQYF
d_call: TRBD2; clone_size: .; j_call: TRBJ2-7; v_call: TRBV2; cdr3_nt: TGTGCCAGCAGGGGGACTAGCGGGGGCTACGAGCAGTACTTC; cdr3_aa: CASRGTSGGYEQYF
d_call: .; clone_size: .; j_call: TRBJ2-7; v_call: TRBV25-1; cdr3_nt: TGTGCCAGCAGCGTCGTGGCCGGGGACCGAGACGAGCAGTACTTC; cdr3_aa: CASSVVAGDRDEQYF
d_call: .; clone_size: once; j_call: TRBJ1-6; v_call: TRBV5-1; cdr3_nt: TGCGCCAGCAGCTTACGGTCAGGAGGGTCCTATAATTCACCCCTCCACTTT; cdr3_aa: CASSLRSGGSYNSPLHF
d_call: .; clone_size: .; j_call: TRBJ1-6; v_call: TRBV6-1; cdr3_nt: TGTGCCAGCAGTGAATACCGAAATAATTCACCCCTCCACTTT; cdr3_aa: CASSEYRNNSPLHF
d_call: .; clone_size: many; j_call: TRBJ2-5; v_call: TRBV5-4; cdr3_nt: TGTGCCAGCAGCGTAAAACTGGACGAAGAGACCCAGTACTTC; cdr3_aa: CASSVKLDEETQYF
d_call: TRBD1; clone_size: .; j_call: TRBJ1-2; v_call: TRBV7-4; cdr3_nt: TGTGCCAGCAGCGGACAGGGGAATGGCTACACCTTC; cdr3_aa: CASSGQGNGYTF
d_call: TRBD1; clone_size: many; j_call: TRBJ1-1; v_call: TRBV7-8; cdr3_nt: TGTGCCAGCAGCCCATTGGACAGGGGGACTGAAGCTTTCTTT; cdr3_aa: CASSPLDRGTEAFF
d_call: .; clone_size: few; j_call: TRBJ1-1; v_call: TRBV5-8; cdr3_nt: TGTGCCAGCAGCTTGTCTGACAGTAGGGACACTGAAGCTTTCTTT; cdr3_aa: CASSLSDSRDTEAFF
d_call: .; clone_size: .; j_call: TRBJ1-2; v_call: TRBV20-1; cdr3_nt: TGCAGTGCTAGAGAGGGGGCATATAATAGCTACACCTTC; cdr3_aa: CSAREGAYNSYTF
d_call: TRBD2; clone_size: .; j_call: TRBJ2-7; v_call: TRBV5-4; cdr3_nt: TGTGCCAGCAGCTTGAAGGGACTAGCCTACGAGCAGTACTTC; cdr3_aa: CASSLKGLAYEQYF
d_call: .; clone_size: .; j_call: TRBJ2-2; v_call: TRBV7-6; cdr3_nt: TGTGCCAGCAGCTTAGACCGGGAGCTGTTTTTT; cdr3_aa: CASSLDRELFF
d_call: TRBD1; clone_size: .; j_call: TRBJ1-2; v_call: TRBV12-3/TRBV12-4; cdr3_nt: TGTGCCAGCAGAGCCGCAGGGGGCGGCGAGGGCTACACCTTC; cdr3_aa: CASRAAGGGEGYTF
d_call: .; clone_size: many; j_call: TRBJ1-6; v_call: TRBV10-3; cdr3_nt: TGTGCCGGGAAATCGACAGCTCTTAGTAATTCACCCCTCCACTTT; cdr3_aa: CAGKSTALSNSPLHF
d_call: .; clone_size: .; j_call: TRBJ2-2; v_call: TRBV6-4; cdr3_nt: TGTGCCAGCAGTGACGGGCGGAACACCGGGGAGCTGTTTTTT; cdr3_aa: CASSDGRNTGELFF
d_call: .; clone_size: .; j_call: TRBJ1-6; v_call: TRBV10-3; cdr3_nt: TGTGCCATCAGTGAGTCGAACACAGATAATTCACCCCTCCACTTT; cdr3_aa: CAISESNTDNSPLHF
d_call: .; clone_size: .; j_call: TRBJ1-3; v_call: TRBV25-1; cdr3_nt: TGTGCCAGCAGTGCTACGGGCGTTAGAAACACCATATATTTT; cdr3_aa: CASSATGVRNTIYF
d_call: TRBD2; clone_size: .; j_call: TRBJ2-1; v_call: TRBV5-1; cdr3_nt: TGCGCCAGCAGCTTGGGTACTAGCGGGAATGAGCAGTTCTTC; cdr3_aa: CASSLGTSGNEQFF
d_call: .; clone_size: many; j_call: TRBJ2-7; v_call: TRBV7-2; cdr3_nt: TGTGCCAGCAGCTGGGCGGGGAGCTCCTACGAGCAGTACTTC; cdr3_aa: CASSWAGSSYEQYF
d_call: TRBD1; clone_size: many; j_call: TRBJ1-4; v_call: TRBV13; cdr3_nt: TGTGCCAGCAGCTTAAGCCCTCACGGGACAGGGAATGAAAAACTGTTTTTT; cdr3_aa: CASSLSPHGTGNEKLFF
d_call: TRBD2; clone_size: .; j_call: TRBJ2-3; v_call: TRBV2; cdr3_nt: TGTGCCAGCTCGTATAGCGGGGGAGATGATACGCAGTATTTT; cdr3_aa: CASSYSGGDDTQYF
d_call: .; clone_size: .; j_call: TRBJ1-5; v_call: TRBV25-1; cdr3_nt: TGTGCCAGCAGTCCAGGGTACGCTCAGCCCCAGCATTTT; cdr3_aa: CASSPGYAQPQHF
d_call: TRBD2; clone_size: many; j_call: TRBJ2-2; v_call: TRBV7-2; cdr3_nt: TGTGCCAGCAGCCGACTAGCGGGGAACACCGGGGAGCTGTTTTTT; cdr3_aa: CASSRLAGNTGELFF
d_call: .; clone_size: .; j_call: TRBJ1-1; v_call: TRBV3-1; cdr3_nt: TGTGCCAGCAGCCAAGCGTCCATGTACACTGAAGCTTTCTTT; cdr3_aa: CASSQASMYTEAFF
d_call: .; clone_size: .; j_call: TRBJ2-3; v_call: TRBV9; cdr3_nt: TGTGCCAGCAGCGTAGGGCGGTCCAGCACAGATACGCAGTATTTT; cdr3_aa: CASSVGRSSTDTQYF
d_call: .; clone_size: .; j_call: TRBJ1-5; v_call: TRBV2; cdr3_nt: TGTGCCAGCAGTTTAAGGGCAGATCAGCCCCAGCATTTT; cdr3_aa: CASSLRADQPQHF
d_call: .; clone_size: .; j_call: TRBJ2-7; v_call: TRBV6-2/TRBV6-3; cdr3_nt: TGTGCCATCAGGTATACAAGTGACGAGCAGTACTTC; cdr3_aa: CAIRYTSDEQYF
d_call: TRBD1; clone_size: many; j_call: TRBJ2-7; v_call: TRBV12-3/TRBV12-4; cdr3_nt: TGTGCCAGCAGTTTATCTCTTGGGACAGCGTACGAGCAGTACTTC; cdr3_aa: CASSLSLGTAYEQYF
d_call: .; clone_size: .; j_call: TRBJ1-2; v_call: TRBV19; cdr3_nt: TGTGCCAGTAGTATCTCCAGGGCTAACTATGGCTACACCTTC; cdr3_aa: CASSISRANYGYTF
d_call: TRBD2; clone_size: few; j_call: TRBJ2-3; v_call: TRBV27; cdr3_nt: TGTGCCAGCACTCCTAGCGGGGATCCAGATACGCAGTATTTT; cdr3_aa: CASTPSGDPDTQYF
d_call: .; clone_size: .; j_call: TRBJ1-2; v_call: TRBV7-2; cdr3_nt: TGTGCCAGCAGCCGCTCGACTCCCACGGAAGGCTACACCTTC; cdr3_aa: CASSRSTPTEGYTF
d_call: .; clone_size: .; j_call: TRBJ1-6; v_call: TRBV19; cdr3_nt: TGTGCCAGTAGTAAGGATGGGGATCGAGCTTCACCCCTCCACTTT; cdr3_aa: CASSKDGDRASPLHF
d_call: TRBD1; clone_size: .; j_call: TRBJ1-4; v_call: TRBV19; cdr3_nt: TGTGCCAGTAGGAGGGGACAGGAAAAACTGTTTTTT; cdr3_aa: CASRRGQEKLFF
d_call: .; clone_size: .; j_call: TRBJ2-7; v_call: TRBV25-1; cdr3_nt: TGTGCCAGCAGTGAAAAACACCCCTCCTACGAGCAGTACTTC; cdr3_aa: CASSEKHPSYEQYF
d_call: .; clone_size: few; j_call: TRBJ2-7; v_call: TRBV15; cdr3_nt: TGTGCCACCAGCTACTACAGGGAGGGCTACGAGCAGTACTTC; cdr3_aa: CATSYYREGYEQYF
d_call: .; clone_size: once; j_call: TRBJ1-5; v_call: TRBV2; cdr3_nt: TGTGCCAGCAGTGGGAACCGGGATAATCAGCCCCAGCATTTT; cdr3_aa: CASSGNRDNQPQHF
d_call: TRBD2; clone_size: .; j_call: TRBJ2-7; v_call: TRBV9; cdr3_nt: TGTGCCAGCAGCGTAGACGGGGGGGGATCCTACGAGCAGTACTTC; cdr3_aa: CASSVDGGGSYEQYF
d_call: .; clone_size: .; j_call: TRBJ1-4; v_call: TRBV19; cdr3_nt: TGTGCCAGTAGGAAAAGAGGGACAAGCGGTGAAAAACTGTTTTTT; cdr3_aa: CASRKRGTSGEKLFF